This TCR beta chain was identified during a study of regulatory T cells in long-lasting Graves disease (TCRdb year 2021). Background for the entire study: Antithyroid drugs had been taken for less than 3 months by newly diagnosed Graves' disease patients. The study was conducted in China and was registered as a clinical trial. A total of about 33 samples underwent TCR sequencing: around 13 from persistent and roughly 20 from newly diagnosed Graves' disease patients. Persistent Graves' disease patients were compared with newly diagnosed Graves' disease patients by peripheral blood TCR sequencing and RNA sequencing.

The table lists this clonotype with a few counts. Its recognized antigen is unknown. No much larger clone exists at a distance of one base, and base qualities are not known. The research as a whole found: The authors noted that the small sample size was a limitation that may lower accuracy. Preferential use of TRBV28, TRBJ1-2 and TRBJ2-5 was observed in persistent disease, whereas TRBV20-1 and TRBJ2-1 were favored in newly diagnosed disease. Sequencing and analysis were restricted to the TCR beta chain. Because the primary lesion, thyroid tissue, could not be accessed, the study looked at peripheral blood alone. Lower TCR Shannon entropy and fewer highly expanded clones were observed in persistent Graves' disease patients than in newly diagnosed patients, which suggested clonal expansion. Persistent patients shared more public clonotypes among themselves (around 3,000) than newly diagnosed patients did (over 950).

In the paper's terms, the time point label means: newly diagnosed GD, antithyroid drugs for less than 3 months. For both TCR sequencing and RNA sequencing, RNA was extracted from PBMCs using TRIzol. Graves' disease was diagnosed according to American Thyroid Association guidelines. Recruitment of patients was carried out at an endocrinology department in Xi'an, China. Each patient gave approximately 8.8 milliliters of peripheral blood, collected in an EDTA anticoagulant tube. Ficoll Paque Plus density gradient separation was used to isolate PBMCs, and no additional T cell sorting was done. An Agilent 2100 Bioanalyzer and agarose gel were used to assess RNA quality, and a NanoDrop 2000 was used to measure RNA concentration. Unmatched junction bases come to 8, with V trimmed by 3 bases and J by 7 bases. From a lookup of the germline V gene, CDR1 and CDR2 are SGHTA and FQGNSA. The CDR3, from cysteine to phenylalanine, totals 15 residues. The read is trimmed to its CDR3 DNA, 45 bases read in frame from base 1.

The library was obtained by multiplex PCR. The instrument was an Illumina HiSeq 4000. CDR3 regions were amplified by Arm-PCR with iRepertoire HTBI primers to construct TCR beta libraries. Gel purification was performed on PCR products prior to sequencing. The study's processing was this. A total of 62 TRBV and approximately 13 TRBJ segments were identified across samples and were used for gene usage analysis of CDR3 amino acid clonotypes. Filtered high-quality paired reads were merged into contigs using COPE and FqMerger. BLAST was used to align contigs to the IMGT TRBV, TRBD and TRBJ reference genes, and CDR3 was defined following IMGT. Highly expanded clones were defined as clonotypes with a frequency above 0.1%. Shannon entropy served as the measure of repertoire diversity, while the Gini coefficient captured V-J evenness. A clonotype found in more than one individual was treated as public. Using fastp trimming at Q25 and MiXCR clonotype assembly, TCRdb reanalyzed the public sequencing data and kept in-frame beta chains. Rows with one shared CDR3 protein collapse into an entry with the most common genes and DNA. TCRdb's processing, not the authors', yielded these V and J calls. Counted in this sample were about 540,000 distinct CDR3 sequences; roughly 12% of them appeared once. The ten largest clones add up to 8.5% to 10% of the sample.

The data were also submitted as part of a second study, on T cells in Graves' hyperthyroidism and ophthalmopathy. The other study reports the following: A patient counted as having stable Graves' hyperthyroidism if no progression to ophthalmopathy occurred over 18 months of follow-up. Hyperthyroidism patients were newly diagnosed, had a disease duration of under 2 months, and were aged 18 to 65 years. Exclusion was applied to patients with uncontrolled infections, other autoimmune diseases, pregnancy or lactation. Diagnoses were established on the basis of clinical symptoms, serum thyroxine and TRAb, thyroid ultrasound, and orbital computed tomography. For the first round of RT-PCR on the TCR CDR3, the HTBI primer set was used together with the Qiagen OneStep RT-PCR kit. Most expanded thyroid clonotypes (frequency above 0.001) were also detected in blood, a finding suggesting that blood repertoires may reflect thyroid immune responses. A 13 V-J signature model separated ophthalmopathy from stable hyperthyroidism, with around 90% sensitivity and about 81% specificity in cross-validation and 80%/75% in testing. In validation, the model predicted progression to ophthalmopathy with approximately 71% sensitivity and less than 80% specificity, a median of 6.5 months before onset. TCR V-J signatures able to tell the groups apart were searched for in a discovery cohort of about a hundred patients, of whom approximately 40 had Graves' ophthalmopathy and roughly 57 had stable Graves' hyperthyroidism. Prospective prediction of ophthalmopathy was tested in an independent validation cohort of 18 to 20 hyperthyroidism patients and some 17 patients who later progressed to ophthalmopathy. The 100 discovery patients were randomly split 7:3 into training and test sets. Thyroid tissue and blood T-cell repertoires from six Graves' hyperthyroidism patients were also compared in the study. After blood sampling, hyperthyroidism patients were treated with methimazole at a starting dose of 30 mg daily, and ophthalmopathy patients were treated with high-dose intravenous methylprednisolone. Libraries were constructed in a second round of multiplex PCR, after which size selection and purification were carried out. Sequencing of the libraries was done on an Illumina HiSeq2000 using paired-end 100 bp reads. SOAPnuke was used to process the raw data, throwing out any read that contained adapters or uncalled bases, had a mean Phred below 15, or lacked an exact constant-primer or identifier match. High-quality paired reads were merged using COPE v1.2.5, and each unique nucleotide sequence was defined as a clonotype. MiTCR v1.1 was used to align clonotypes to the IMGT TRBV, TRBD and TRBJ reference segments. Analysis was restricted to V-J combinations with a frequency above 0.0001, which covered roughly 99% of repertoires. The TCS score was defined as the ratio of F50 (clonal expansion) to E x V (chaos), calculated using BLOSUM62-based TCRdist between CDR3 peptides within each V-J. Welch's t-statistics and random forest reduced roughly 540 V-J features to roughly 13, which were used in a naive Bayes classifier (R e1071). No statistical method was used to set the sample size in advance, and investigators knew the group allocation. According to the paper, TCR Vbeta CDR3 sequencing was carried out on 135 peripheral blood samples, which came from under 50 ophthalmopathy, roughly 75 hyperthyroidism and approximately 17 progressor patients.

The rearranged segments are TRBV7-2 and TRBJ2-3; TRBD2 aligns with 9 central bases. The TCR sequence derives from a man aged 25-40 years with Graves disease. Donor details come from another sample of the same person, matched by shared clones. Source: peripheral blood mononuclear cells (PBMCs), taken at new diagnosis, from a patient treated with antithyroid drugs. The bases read TGTGCCAGCAGCTTGGCGGGAGGGCCATCAAATACGCAGTATTTT. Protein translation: CASSLAGGPSNTQYF.